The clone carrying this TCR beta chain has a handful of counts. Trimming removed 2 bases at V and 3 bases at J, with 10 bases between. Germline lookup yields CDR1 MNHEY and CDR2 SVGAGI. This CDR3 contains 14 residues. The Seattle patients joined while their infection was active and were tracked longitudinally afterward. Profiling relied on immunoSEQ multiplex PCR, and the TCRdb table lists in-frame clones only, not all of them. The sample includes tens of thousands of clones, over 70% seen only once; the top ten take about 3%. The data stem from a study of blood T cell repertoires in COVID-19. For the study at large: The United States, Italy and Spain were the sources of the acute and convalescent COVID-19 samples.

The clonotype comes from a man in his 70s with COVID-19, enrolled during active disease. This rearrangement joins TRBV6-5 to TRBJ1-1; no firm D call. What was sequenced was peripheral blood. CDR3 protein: CASSYRPRDTEAFF. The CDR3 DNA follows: TGTGCCAGCAGTTACCGCCCCCGCGACACTGAAGCTTTCTTT.